This paragraph covers one T cell receptor (beta chain) sequence. No cognate antigen has been identified for it. No clone much larger than this one lies a single base away; base qualities are absent. The cohort comprised 550 to 700 healthy bone marrow donors. At the time of sampling, every cohort member was nominally healthy, though immune exposures that went unrecorded were likely present. Of the 700 or so cohort members, roughly 300 had positive CMV serostatus and about 330 had negative CMV serostatus, and CMV serostatus was not recorded for the donor. Every donor gave a peripheral blood sample, and the peripheral blood mononuclear cells from that sample were used for TCR beta sequencing. Genomic DNA was extracted from the blood cell samples with the Qiagen DNeasy Blood Extraction Kit. This specimen comes from a study of cytomegalovirus exposure and HLA in healthy donors (dated by TCRdb to 2016 to 2017). For the study in its entirety: An earlier analysis of about 560 of the donors reported roughly 300 Gb of sequence data and 95 million to 130 million unique TCR beta sequences obtained from about 179 million T cells. The study combined high-throughput TCR immunosequencing, statistical association of individual TCRs with disease status, and machine learning to predict cytomegalovirus infection status. A later analysis re-examined previously published TCR beta repertoires from over 500 donors and added high-resolution HLA genotyping to investigate patterns of TCR occurrence. Roughly five DR-DQ haplotypes were treated as single units for association and clustering because of strong linkage in the cohort. The aim of the study was to test whether cataloging public T cell receptors could identify signatures of past pathogen exposure. In a later genetic analysis, genome-wide SNP genotypes for about three fifths of the roughly 670 donors were used, and that subset was treated as a discovery cohort. About 280 gigabases of sequencing data and around 88 million unique TCR sequences made up an early release that covered around 640 HLA-typed donors. On average, roughly 240,000 unique TCR beta nucleotide sequences were sequenced per donor among 350 to 400 genotyped donors of the cohort, with around 19% of those sequences being non-productive. In addition to the first cohort of 666 subjects, a separate validation cohort of approximately 130 different subjects was used. In the later analysis, no new phenotypic data were used to find candidate immune exposures; instead, reliance was placed on TCR beta sequences and their occurrence across donors. All discovery cohort repertoires had been generated using a single sequencing platform. Of the roughly 400 genotyped donors, 65% to 90% were placed in the genetic ancestry cluster associated with self-reported Caucasian donors. Both class I and class II loci were covered by HLA typing, at four-digit resolution. Typing coverage differed by locus: A, B, C, DRB1 and DQB1 were typed in about 629-640 donors, DQA1 in 522, DPA1 in around 580, and DPB1 in just under 490. Using immunosequencing, the study profiled T cell repertoires from fewer than 700 subjects and related those repertoires to cytomegalovirus serostatus. In an earlier analysis of 587 of the donors, high-throughput TCR beta sequencing was used to judge whether each TCR beta V gene segment behaved as functional or pseudogenic. Donor age, sex, ethnicity and CMV serostatus were compiled alongside the repertoire data. On the study overall, not on this receptor specifically: While some public TCRs were present in many individuals, most TCR sequences turned up only very rarely across donors. According to a later genetic analysis, donors in an Asian-associated ancestry cluster had fewer N-insertions in productive TCRs than the approximately 670-donor mean. Correlated functional status among segregating V segments might reflect linkage disequilibrium, but an unknown experimental factor could not be ruled out. A further reported finding was that TCR beta sequences accurately predicted the HLA-A and HLA-B alleles for most subjects in the first cohort. An earlier analysis of approximately 500 of the donors showed that most TCR beta V segments appeared in productive rearrangements either about 90% or about 30% of the time, which broadly matched IMGT annotations. At a false discovery rate of 0.05, a later analysis linked 15,000 to 20,000 TCR beta sequences to specific HLA alleles. The earlier analysis of almost 600 of the donors excluded approximately 15 rarely observed V segments, including chromosome 9 orphons, because counts were too low. Some IMGT-functional V segments, including TRBV6-2 and TRBV6-3, could not be told apart with the 87-base-pair reads, so those segments were excluded. Only TCR beta chains were sequenced in this cohort, and the absence of alpha or paired-chain data limited detectable features. A group of highly shared sequence variants was considered likely to be a technical artifact of the sequencing pipeline. According to a later analysis, parvovirus B19, influenza, CMV and Epstein-Barr virus appeared linked to several top co-occurrence clusters. According to the authors, the approach could potentially be generalized to other disease states and immunological phenotypes. Most CMV-associated TCR beta chains appeared to be HLA-restricted in a later analysis, and the HLA associations seemed to be driven largely by CMV exposure. In a later genetic analysis, a missense DCLRE1C variant was associated with V-gene and J-gene trimming of TCR beta chains, and the association was replicated in an independent cohort. In a later analysis, the rate of TCR association differed among HLA loci, with DRB1 alleles having the most associated TCRs and HLA-C alleles having the fewest. Because HLA typing was unavailable for some donors at each locus, only the typed subset was used in association tests. In vitro tests confirmed that a few of the cytomegalovirus-associated TCR beta chains recognize cytomegalovirus antigens. Presence/absence analyses assumed roughly uniform sequencing depth across donors, an assumption that may not hold. The only immune exposure information available for the cohort was CMV serostatus. Compared with equally common non-associated chains, HLA-associated TCR beta chains in a later analysis were more clonally expanded and had lower generation probabilities. When HLA alleles, especially DR and DQ, strongly co-occurred, attributing TCR associations to individual alleles was difficult. Cytomegalovirus status was reported to be diagnosed by the classifier with high specificity and sensitivity in both the original and validation cohorts. In the study, some 160 TCR beta chains were listed as associated with cytomegalovirus.

V loses 4 bases, J loses 2 bases, and the germline ends lie 5 bases apart. There are 12 amino acids in the CDR3, from cysteine to phenylalanine inclusive. Only the CDR3 region is kept as DNA, spanning 36 bases read in frame from base 1. The germline V gene supplies CDR1 SGHVS and CDR2 FNYEAQ. Receptor amplification or capture employed the immunoSEQ multiplex PCR assay. For the multiplex PCR, a mixture combining 60 forward primers for TCR Vbeta segments and 13 reverse primers for TCR Jbeta segments was used. Amplification of the CDR3 region of rearranged TCR beta genes was performed with a multiplex PCR assay on genomic DNA. On the Illumina HiSeq System, the amplified TCR beta libraries were sequenced as 87-base-pair reads. In the authors' own workflow: A later analysis tallied some 79 million unique TCR beta chains across the roughly 610 repertoires, and some 12 million of those chains were shared by two or more donors. To remove PCR and sequencing errors, raw reads were error-corrected and collapsed into unique sequences using a nearest-neighbor algorithm that merged closely related sequences. Alignment of CDR3 sequences to IMGT reference sequences was used to assign V, D and J gene segments. For a sequence to be retained, a match of at least six nucleotides to both a V gene segment and a J gene segment was required. A rearrangement counted as productive if the CDR3 had no stop codons and remained in frame with V and J, and every other rearrangement counted as non-productive. Following IMGT convention, CDR3 was defined as the stretch from the second conserved V-encoded cysteine up to the conserved J-encoded phenylalanine. The earlier analysis of about 590 of the donors excluded sequences that lacked an unambiguous match to a single V gene segment. In an earlier analysis of some 590 of the donors, a V segment was called functional when productive rearrangements were above 56.7%, and segregating when the standard deviation between donors exceeded 5%. A statistical classification framework was built for diagnosing cytomegalovirus status from the catalog of TCR beta chain sequences. In a later analysis, V and J genes were assigned by comparing TCR nucleotide sequences against IMGT/GENE-DB human TR gene sequences. The TCRdist pipeline was used in a later analysis to assign CDR3 sequences and most-parsimonious VDJ recombination scenarios. A later analysis defined each TCR beta chain by its CDR3 amino acid sequence plus V-gene family, and excluded reads lacking a unique V-gene family. A later analysis removed 550 to 700 highly shared, low-generation-probability nucleotide sequences to deal with suspected cross-contamination and a sequencing artifact. For each public chain, a later analysis derived a clonal expansion index from normalized ranks of inferred template counts within each repertoire. A later analysis computed generation probabilities with a VDJ recombination model fitted to out-of-frame rearrangements, and checked the results against IGoR. A later analysis scored TCR-TCR, TCR-HLA and TCR-CMV co-occurrence with hypergeometric tests, applying a repertoire-size bias correction to TCR pairs. False discovery rates were estimated in a later analysis by permuting HLA or CMV assignments 20 times. In a later analysis, co-occurring TCRs were grouped with DBSCAN, and TCRdist sequence similarity was added when clustering was performed within HLA-allele-positive subsets. Co-occurrence clustering excluded repertoires with fewer than 30,000 or more than 120,000 public chains, plus five with anomalous nucleotide sharing. TCRdb obtained this table from immuneACCESS and retained in-frame rearrangements with V and J assigned. These tables miss some clones; where compared with another copy, unresolved V genes account for less than half of the shortfall, and the remainder is unexplained. From that table come the V and J calls and clone size; the DNA was used to work out D and trimming. A total of approximately 200,000 clones appear in this sample, more than 75% of them only once. Clones ranked in the top ten supply about 1.2% of the sample.

The sequence was obtained from a human donor in good health. This receptor chain uses TRBV7-6 and TRBJ2-5; too little of a D gene remains to name it. The source material was PBMCs. This receptor carries the CDR3 CASSSQQETQYF. The base sequence is TGTGCCAGCAGCTCCCAACAAGAGACCCAGTACTTC. Reference TRBV7-6 and TRBJ2-5 genes cover what lies past the CDR3, so the full variable domain is GAGVSQSPRYKVTKRGQDVALRCDPISGHVSLYWYRQALGQGPEFLTYFNYEAQQDKSGLPNDRFSAERPEGSISTLTIQRTEQRDSAMYRCASSSQQETQYFGPGTRLLVL.